Shown below are 24 T cell receptor beta chains from a single sample sequenced in a study of shared clonotypes between healthy human individuals. Sequencing used immunoSEQ multiplex PCR; TCRdb keeps in-frame clones, though not all of them. The table lists more than 400,000 clones, more than 65% of them singletons. Source material: PBMCs. These receptors were collected from a woman in her thirties or forties in good health. Some clones in this sample may be carry-over from other donors' samples.

As to this clone: This likely reflects a read error, since a far larger clone is one base away. The chain carries TRBV29-1 and TRBJ1-2; D is unclear. Trimming took 0 bases from V and 4 from J, leaving 9 bases between them. The CDR3 sequence is 13 residues long. CDR1 and CDR2 from the germline V gene are SQVTM and ANQGSEA. CDR3 sequence: CSVEDSSAYGYTF. CDR3 in DNA: TGCAGCGTTGAAGATAGCTCCGCCTATGGCTACACCTTC.

The CDR3 DNA reads as TGTGCCAGCAGCCCGGGACAGGGTTCCGGCACTGAAGCTTTCTTT. This sequence encodes CASSPGQGSGTEAFF. The V and J genes are TRBV11-2 and TRBJ1-1; TRBD1 agrees at 9 bases. Germline values: CDR1 SGHAT, CDR2 FQNNGV. Trimming removed 5 bases from V and 4 bases from J; junction bases left unmatched: 8. The CDR3 runs to 15 residues.

The chain uses TRBV19 and TRBJ2-7; 12 bases align to TRBD2. The J segment lost 3 bases and the V segment lost 4 bases, leaving 4 bases of the junction unmatched. Per the germline V gene, CDR1 is LNHDA and CDR2 is SQIVND (reference sequence). This CDR3 has 15 amino acids. The CDR3 protein is CASSTRLAGVYEQYF. The CDR3 region has the DNA TGTGCCAGTAGTACCCGACTAGCGGGAGTCTACGAGCAGTACTTC.

As regards this clone: This probably arose from a read error, given a far larger clone one base away. V is TRBV4-1 and J is TRBJ2-5; D remains ambiguous. V lost 0 bases, J lost 4 bases, and 12 bases lay in between. Germline V gene sequence: CDR1 MGHRA, CDR2 YSYEKL. The CDR3 sequence is 15 residues long. CDR3 in amino acids: CASSQDWLHPETQYF. The CDR3 DNA follows: TGCGCCAGCAGCCAAGATTGGCTCCACCCAGAGACCCAGTACTTC.

Concerning this clone: It differs at one base from a far larger clone, so likely a read error. This sequence joins TRBV29-1 and TRBJ1-2; D is ambiguous. The germline CDR1 and CDR2 sequences are SQVTM and ANQGSEA. The CDR3 runs to 12 residues. The V end was cut by 8 bases, the J end by 7 bases, with 17 bases between. CDR3 amino acids: CSPEMVPCGYTF. The CDR3 bases are TGCAGCCCCGAAATGGTCCCCTGTGGCTACACCTTC. The variable domain in full, completed from reference TRBV29-1 and TRBJ1-2, reads SAVISQKPSRDICQRGTSLTIQCQVDSQVTMMFWYRQQPGQSLTLIATANQGSEATYESGFVIDKFPISRPNLTFSTLTVSNMSPEDSSIYLCSPEMVPCGYTFGSGTRLTVV.

The J gene is TRBJ2-2, the V gene TRBV5-1, with TRBD1 identical over 11 bases. Germline values: CDR1 SGHRS, CDR2 YFSETQ. V lost 2 bases to trimming and J lost 7 bases; unmatched junction nucleotides: 7. This CDR3 is 16 amino acids long. The CDR3 DNA follows: TGCGCCAGCAGCTTAGGGGACAGGGGGACCGGCGGGGAGCTGTTTTTT. Protein: CASSLGDRGTGGELFF.

The genes are TRBV6-5 and TRBJ1-1; perhaps TRBD1 as D (6 bases). V gave up 5 bases and J gave up 3 bases, with 10 bases separating them. CDR3 length: 13 amino acids. Per germline, CDR1 MNHEY and CDR2 SVGAGI. In DNA, the CDR3 is TGTGCCAGCAGTCCGACAGGACACACTGAAGCTTTCTTT. Its protein is CASSPTGHTEAFF.

Note on this clone: It is likely a read error: a sequence one base away is far more abundant. The chain employs TRBV5-6 and TRBJ2-5; D may be TRBD1 (5 bases). Germline V CDR1 and CDR2: SGHDT, YYEEEE. The CDR3 loop spans 16 amino acids. V shed 4 bases and J shed 3 bases, with 19 bases lying between them. The CDR3 reads CASSPQGGPSEETQYF. In DNA form, the CDR3 reads TGTGCCAGCAGCCCGCAGGGTGGGCCTTCCGAAGAGACCCAGTACTTC.

Turning to this clone: A read error likely explains this, since a far larger clone differs by one base. The gene calls are TRBV5-1 and TRBJ2-2; D assignment may be TRBD1 or TRBD2 (5 bases each). CDR1 is SGHRS and CDR2 is YFSETQ in the germline V gene. V was clipped by 4 bases and J by 8 bases, with 12 bases between them. This CDR3 is built from 13 residues. The CDR3 loop is CASSLTRGGELFF. The CDR3 DNA reads as TGCGCCAGCAGCCTAACGAGGGGAGGGGAGCTGTTTTTT.

The V and J genes are TRBV11-2 and TRBJ2-2; tentatively, D is TRBD2 (6 bases). Per germline, CDR1 SGHAT and CDR2 FQNNGV. This CDR3 spans 16 amino acids. V was shortened by 1 base and J by 5 bases, with 14 bases between the two germline ends. The chain's CDR3 is CASSLVVGSGTGELFF. The CDR3 DNA is TGTGCCAGCAGCTTAGTAGTCGGGAGCGGTACCGGGGAGCTGTTTTTT. The complete variable domain, with remaining parts taken from reference TRBV11-2 and TRBJ2-2, reads EAGVAQSPRYKIIEKRQSVAFWCNPISGHATLYWYQQILGQGPKLLIQFQNNGVVDDSQLPKDRFSAERLKGVDSTLKIQPAKLEDSAVYLCASSLVVGSGTGELFFGEGSRLTVL.

The chain couples TRBV25-1 to TRBJ2-1; 9 nucleotides line up with TRBD2. This CDR3 is built from 15 residues. Germline lookup yields CDR1 MGHDK and CDR2 SYGVNS. With 2 bases clipped from V and 7 bases from J, the junction kept 6 bases outside the gene matches. CDR3 nucleotides: TGTGCCAGCAGTGAAATTGCTAGCGGGAAGAATGAGCAGTTCTTC. This codes for CASSEIASGKNEQFF.

The chain employs TRBV5-1 and TRBJ2-5, with 12 bases identical to TRBD1. The trim removed 3 bases at V and 7 bases at J, leaving 7 bases unmatched. The CDR3 consists of 15 residues. CDR1 and CDR2 from the germline V gene are SGHRS and YFSETQ. This CDR3 reads CASSSGQGAPGTQYF. CDR3 DNA sequence: TGCGCCAGCAGCTCGGGACAGGGGGCTCCAGGGACCCAGTACTTC.

The chain couples TRBV6-1 to TRBJ1-5; no firm D call. CDR3 length: 12 amino acids. Germline V lookup: CDR1 MNHNS, CDR2 SASEGT. V shed 5 bases and J shed 5 bases, with 7 bases lying between them. The CDR3 DNA is TGTGCCAGCAGTCCACACTATCAGCCCCAGCATTTT. This gives the protein CASSPHYQPQHF.

The chain employs TRBV28 and TRBJ2-5; possibly TRBD2 for D (5 bases). Germline loops: CDR1 MDHEN, CDR2 SYDVKM. Between the trimmed V and J ends, which lost 5 bases and 1 base, there was a span of 20 bases. This CDR3 has 17 residues. CDR3 amino acids: CASSQPLMEAGQETQYF. The CDR3 nucleotides read TGTGCCAGCAGTCAACCCCTGATGGAGGCAGGCCAAGAGACCCAGTACTTC.

Regarding this clone: It is likely a read error: a sequence one base away is far more abundant. This chain links TRBV18 with TRBJ2-2; possibly TRBD2 for D (5 bases). Germline assignment: CDR1 KGHSH and CDR2 LQKENI. The CDR3 extends over 14 amino acids. The CDR3 region is CASSPPPNTGEMFF. The CDR3 DNA is TGTGCCAGCTCACCACCGCCGAACACCGGGGAGATGTTTTTT.

The rearrangement links TRBV6-1 to TRBJ1-2; D is unclear. The CDR3 has 15 amino acids. The germline CDR1 and CDR2 sequences are MNHNS and SASEGT. Trimming stripped 7 bases from V and 8 bases from J, with 23 bases between. In DNA, the CDR3 is TGTGCCAGCACCCATAGGCAGTGGCATATTCGCGGCTACACCTTC. Its protein product is CASTHRQWHIRGYTF.

The chain joins TRBV4-1 to TRBJ2-1; 11 bases fit TRBD1. The CDR3 is 18 residues long. Germline CDR1 reads MGHRA; CDR2 reads YSYEKL. V lost 4 bases and J lost 5; bases outside the gene matches: 13. The CDR3 spells CASSLRYLGDRGDNEQFF. The CDR3, as DNA: TGCGCCAGCAGCCTAAGGTACCTAGGGGACAGGGGGGACAATGAGCAGTTCTTC.

The chain employs TRBV11-2 and TRBJ2-4, with TRBD2 matching over 8 bases. The V gene's germline CDR1 is SGHAT and CDR2 FQNNGV. The CDR3 has 18 residues. With V trimmed by 5 bases and J by 2 bases, 14 bases remained unmatched. This CDR3 reads CASSPLRGTSKTKNIQYF. As DNA, the CDR3 is TGTGCCAGCAGCCCCCTTAGGGGGACTAGTAAGACCAAAAACATTCAGTACTTC.

J is TRBJ2-2 and V is TRBV4-2; 9 nucleotides align to TRBD2. The V segment lost 4 bases and the J segment 8 bases; nucleotides outside the gene matches: 8. The CDR3 runs to 15 residues. CDR1 is LGHNA, CDR2 YNFKEQ, per germline. The CDR3, as DNA: TGTGCCAGCAGCCGTTTAGCGGGAGATGTAGGGGAGCTGTTTTTT. Residues: CASSRLAGDVGELFF.

This chain uses TRBV9 with TRBJ2-7, with D unclear. CDR1 and CDR2 (germline): SGDLS, YYNGEE. The CDR3 consists of 13 residues. The V end was cut by 0 bases, the J end by 3 bases, with 7 bases between. Here the CDR3 DNA reads TGTGCCAGCAGCGTAGTACGGATCTACGAGCAGTACTTC. Translating gives CASSVVRIYEQYF.

Regarding this clone: With only one base between it and a far larger clone, this is likely a read error. The CDR3: CASGLVAGAEYNEQFF. Written as DNA, the CDR3 is TGTGCCAGCGGCTTAGTTGCGGGGGCGGAGTACAATGAGCAGTTCTTC. The rearrangement links TRBV7-2 to TRBJ2-1; weak D call: TRBD2 (7 bases). There are 16 residues in the CDR3. Germline V gene lookup returns CDR1 SGHTA and CDR2 FQGNSA.

The J gene is TRBJ2-7, the V gene TRBV5-4; possibly TRBD1 or TRBD2 for D (6 bases each). The CDR3 contains 14 residues. V shed 4 bases and J shed 5 bases, with 16 bases lying between them. Looked up from germline, CDR1 is SGHNT and CDR2 is YYREEE (reference sequence). The DNA for the CDR3 is TGTGCCAGCAGCCGAAGGGGGGCGAAGAACGAGCAGTACTTC. Translation gives CASSRRGAKNEQYF. Supplemented by reference TRBV5-4 and TRBJ2-7, the full variable domain reads ETGVTQSPTHLIKTRGQQVTLRCSSQSGHNTVSWYQQALGQGPQFIFQYYREEENGRGNFPPRFSGLQFPNYSSELNVNALELDDSALYLCASSRRGAKNEQYFGPGTRLTVT.

Concerning this clone: The junction differs from germline at one of its ends, possibly a read error. The gene calls are TRBV6-5 and TRBJ2-7; no firm D call. Germline CDR1 and CDR2: MNHEY and SVGAGI. The CDR3 contains 14 residues. CDR3 in amino acids: CASSYRAYSHEQYF. The DNA for the CDR3 is TGTGCCAGCAGTTACAGGGCTTACTCCCACGAGCAGTACTTC.

Concerning this clone itself: A far larger clone is a single base away, which makes a read error likely. Other DNA variants within this sample encode the same CDR3. The chain combines TRBV5-4 with TRBJ2-7; 7 positions agree with TRBD2. The CDR3 covers 13 residues. In germline, CDR1 is SGHNT, CDR2 YYREEE (reference sequence). The CDR3 here is CASTDGLAAEQYF. CDR3 in DNA: TGCGCCAGCACCGATGGGCTAGCGGCGGAGCAGTACTTC.